This T cell receptor beta chain was sequenced in a study of control samples from healthy donors and cancer patients. Assay: immunoSEQ multiplex PCR; the TCRdb copy retains only in-frame clones and omits some. The table lists some 90,000 clones, 80% to 95% of them singletons. This clone appeared a few times. V lost 4 bases to trimming and J lost 5 bases; unmatched junction nucleotides: 11. The germline V gene has CDR1 MNHNS and CDR2 SASEGT. This CDR3 has 16 amino acids. The specimen sequenced was blood. The chain employs TRBV6-1 and TRBJ1-2; 9 bases align to TRBD1. The TCR originated in a woman between 25 and 40 years old in good health. CDR3 sequence: CASSAQGTGKDYGYTF. The CDR3 region has the DNA TGTGCCAGCAGTGCCCAAGGGACAGGGAAAGATTATGGCTACACCTTC.